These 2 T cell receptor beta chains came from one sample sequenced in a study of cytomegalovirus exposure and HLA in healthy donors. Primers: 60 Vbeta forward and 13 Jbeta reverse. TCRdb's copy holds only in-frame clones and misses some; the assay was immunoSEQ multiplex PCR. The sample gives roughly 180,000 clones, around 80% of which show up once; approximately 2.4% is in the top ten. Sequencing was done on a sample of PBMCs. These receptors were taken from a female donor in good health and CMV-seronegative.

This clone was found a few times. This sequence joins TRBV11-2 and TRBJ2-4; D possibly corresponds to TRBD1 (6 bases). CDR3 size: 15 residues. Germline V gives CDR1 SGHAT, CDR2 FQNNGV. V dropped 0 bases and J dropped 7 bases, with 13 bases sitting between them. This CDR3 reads CASSLEVGGENIQYF. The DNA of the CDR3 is TGTGCCAGCAGCTTAGAAGTAGGGGGTGAGAACATTCAGTACTTC.

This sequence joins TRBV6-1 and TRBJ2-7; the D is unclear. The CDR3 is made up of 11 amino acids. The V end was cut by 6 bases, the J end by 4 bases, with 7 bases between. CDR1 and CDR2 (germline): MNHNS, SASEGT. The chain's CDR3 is CASRDSYEQYF. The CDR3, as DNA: TGTGCCAGCAGAGACTCGTACGAGCAGTACTTC.